This T cell receptor beta chain was sequenced in a study of shared clonotypes between healthy human individuals. J was trimmed by 6 bases and V by 6 bases; bases with no gene match: 11. This CDR3 spans 15 amino acids. CDR1 SGHTA and CDR2 FQGTGA come from the germline V gene. The donors, healthy adults who were HIV-negative, had experienced no recent acute infections or vaccinations. Findings of the study overall: A generally larger estimated richness was seen in naive subsets than in memory subsets. It was only blood that was sampled, and tissue repertoires likely differ.

As regards this clone: Its target is unknown.

Clones were sequenced by immunoSEQ multiplex PCR, and TCRdb holds only the in-frame ones, with some missing. This sample has about 2.3 million clones, with approximately 93% found just once. The chain carries TRBV7-3 and TRBJ2-3, with 8 bases fitting TRBD1. The TCR sequence derives from a young man in good health. Some clones in this sample may be carry-over from other donors' samples. Sequenced sample: naive CD4+ T cells from PBMCs. Subset denoted: CD45RA+ positively selected. The CDR3 sequence is CASSQTDRARDTQYF. The CDR3 DNA follows: TGTGCCAGCAGTCAAACGGACAGGGCCAGGGATACGCAGTATTTT.